The 4 T cell receptor beta chains below come from one sample, sequenced in a study of T cells in Graves' hyperthyroidism and ophthalmopathy. From RNA transcripts, TCR beta CDR3 regions were amplified. The study used the HTBI primer set for a first-round RT-PCR of the TCR CDR3. TCRdb re-called the multiplex PCR reads through MiXCR, storing one row per CDR3 protein. The repertoire has about 590,000 distinct CDR3 sequences, 15% to 18% of them found once; the top ten carry roughly 6.6%. The sample was blood. The receptors stem from a woman in her thirties with Graves' hyperthyroidism.

This clonotype was counted ten times or more. The chain couples TRBV7-6 to TRBJ2-5; D is ambiguous. Germline V CDR1 and CDR2: SGHVS, FNYEAQ. CDR3 length equals 13 residues. Trimming stripped 0 bases from V and 1 base from J, with 3 bases between. CDR3 DNA: TGTGCCAGCAGCTTAGCAGCCCAAGAGACCCAGTACTTC. This gives the protein CASSLAAQETQYF.

In this sample, this clonotype turned up many times. The V call is TRBV12-3 or TRBV12-4, the J call TRBJ1-2; a possible D gene is TRBD1 (5 bases). Trimming shortened V by 4 bases and J by 7 bases, and 7 bases separated the two germline ends. The length of the CDR3 is 11 residues. CDR3 nucleotide sequence: TGTGCCAGCAGTTCAGGGACTGGCTACACCTTC. It specifies CASSSGTGYTF.

CDR3 coding DNA: TGCAGCGTTGAAAAATACACAGATACGCAGTATTTT. Translated, it gives CSVEKYTDTQYF. The V and J genes are TRBV29-1 and TRBJ2-3; D is uncertain. Germline CDR1 and CDR2: SQVTM and ANQGSEA. This CDR3 is built from 12 residues. V was shortened by 2 bases and J by 2 bases, with 5 bases between the two germline ends.

This clonotype was detected many times. The chain recombines TRBV18 with TRBJ2-5; D might be TRBD2 (5 bases). With 2 bases removed from V and 5 bases from J, the gap between germline ends came to 15 bases. The length of the CDR3 is 15 residues. Germline V gene data show CDR1 as KGHSH and CDR2 as LQKENI. The CDR3 sequence is CASSPYGLEAETQYF. In nucleotides, the CDR3 is TGTGCCAGCTCACCATACGGGCTGGAGGCGGAGACCCAGTACTTC.